This T cell receptor beta chain is from a study of OX40 agonist ivuxolimab in advanced cancers. Background for the entire study: The costimulatory receptor OX40 (CD134) was targeted by ivuxolimab, a fully human IgG2 agonistic monoclonal antibody. Partial responses were achieved by three dose-escalation patients, of whom one had hepatocellular carcinoma and two had cutaneous melanoma. In the dose-escalation cohort, 82.7% of patients were male, and the mean age was around 60 years, with a range of about 23 to 85. Intravenous ivuxolimab was administered to patients every 2 weeks at six dose levels: 0.01, 0.1, 0.3, 1.5, 3 and 10 mg/kg. Of the approximately 50 dose-escalation patients, hepatocellular carcinoma was present in about 19, melanoma in approximately 15, renal cell carcinoma in 9 and head and neck cancer in 9. Prior anti-PD-1, anti-PD-L1 or anti-CTLA-4 therapy was permitted, and less than 45% of dose-escalation patients had received checkpoint inhibitors. The paper describes the monotherapy dose-escalation part (N ≈ 49 patients) of the phase I trial of ivuxolimab. The purpose of peripheral TCRbeta sequencing was to test whether ivuxolimab changed TCR sequence diversity and led to clonal T-cell expansion.

In the case of this clone: The antigen it binds to is not known. Base qualities were left out, and no much larger clone turns up one base away.

To sequence the TCRbeta CDR3 region, genomic DNA was isolated from the sorted cells. TCRbeta CDR3 regions were sequenced using the immunoSEQ Assay. TCRdb re-hosts the immuneACCESS table, in-frame sequences only. Its copies lack some clones; in the studies checked, an unresolved V gene accounts for under half of them, and the cause for the rest is not known. This sample gives about 48,000 clones in total; roughly 85% of them show up just once. The ten largest clones represent roughly a tenth of the sample. General findings and caveats noted by the study authors: In the 0.1-3.0 mg/kg groups, partial responders were among the patients with the lowest normalized peripheral clonal expansion, particularly in CD8+ T cells. On average, CD8+ T cells showed more expanded clones than CD4+ T cells after ivuxolimab. At doses of 0.1 to 3.0 mg/kg, clonal expansion of both CD4+ and CD8+ T cells in blood was seen between baseline and week 6. Low levels of normalized T-cell clonal expansion were also seen in some patients who did not respond. The antigen specificity of the clonally expanded peripheral T cells was not determined.

Reading from cysteine to phenylalanine, the CDR3 counts 15 amino acids. Here the CDR3 DNA is all that survives: 45 bases in frame from base 1. V is shortened by 4 bases, J by 4 bases, and the region joining them spans 14 bases. The germline V gene yields MDHEN for CDR1 and SYDVKM for CDR2. The trial excluded patients who had a history of autoimmune disease or who were on systemic immunosuppression. Peripheral blood for TCR sequencing was collected from all dose cohorts at baseline, on cycle 4 day 1, and on cycle 7 day 1. Samples came from an open-label, multicenter, first-in-human phase I dose-escalation trial of ivuxolimab. Adults with locally advanced or metastatic head and neck squamous cell, hepatocellular, melanoma or renal cell carcinoma were enrolled in the trial. CD4+ and CD8+ T cells were sorted separately from peripheral blood before TCR sequencing.

This clonotype originated in an adult with an advanced solid tumor such as melanoma, head and neck, liver or kidney cancer. The sequence links TRBV28 to TRBJ2-1; too little of a D gene remains to name it. The sample in question was CD4+ or CD8+ T cells sorted from blood, obtained in a trial of the OX40 agonist ivuxolimab. For the CDR3, the sequence is CASSSHGQRYNEQFF. The nucleotides read TGTGCCAGCAGTTCCCACGGGCAGAGGTACAATGAGCAGTTCTTC.